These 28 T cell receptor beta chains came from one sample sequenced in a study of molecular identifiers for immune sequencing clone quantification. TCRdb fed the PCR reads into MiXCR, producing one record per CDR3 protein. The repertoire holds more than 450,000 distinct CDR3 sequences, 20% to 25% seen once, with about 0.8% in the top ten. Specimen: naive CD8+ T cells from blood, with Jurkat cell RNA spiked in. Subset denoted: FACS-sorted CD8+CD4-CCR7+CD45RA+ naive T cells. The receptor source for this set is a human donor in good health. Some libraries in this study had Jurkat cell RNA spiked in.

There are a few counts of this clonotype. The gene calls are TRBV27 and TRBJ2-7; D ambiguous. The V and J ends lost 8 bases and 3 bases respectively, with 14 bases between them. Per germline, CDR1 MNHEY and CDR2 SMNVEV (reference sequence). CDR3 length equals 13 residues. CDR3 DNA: TGTGCCAGCGGTCTAGGCGTGGACTACGAGCAGTACTTC. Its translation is CASGLGVDYEQYF.

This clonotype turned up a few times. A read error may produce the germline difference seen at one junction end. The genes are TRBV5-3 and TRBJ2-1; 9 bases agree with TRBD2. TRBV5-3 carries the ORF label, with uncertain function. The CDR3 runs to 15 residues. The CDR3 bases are TGTGCCAGCAGCCTAGCGGGAAGGTCCTACAATGAGCGGTTCTTC. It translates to CASSLAGRSYNERFF.

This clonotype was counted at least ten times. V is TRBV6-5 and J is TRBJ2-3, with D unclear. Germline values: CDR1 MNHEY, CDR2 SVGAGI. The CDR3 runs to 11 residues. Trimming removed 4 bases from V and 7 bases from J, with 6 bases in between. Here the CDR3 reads CASSSVHTQYF. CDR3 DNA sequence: TGTGCCAGCAGTTCCGTGCATACGCAGTATTTT.

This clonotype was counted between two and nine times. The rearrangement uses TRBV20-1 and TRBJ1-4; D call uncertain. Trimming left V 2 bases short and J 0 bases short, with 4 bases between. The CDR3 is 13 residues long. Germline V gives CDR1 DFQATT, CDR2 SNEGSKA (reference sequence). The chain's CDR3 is CSARSPTNEKLFF. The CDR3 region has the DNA TGCAGTGCTAGAAGTCCAACTAATGAAAAACTGTTTTTT.

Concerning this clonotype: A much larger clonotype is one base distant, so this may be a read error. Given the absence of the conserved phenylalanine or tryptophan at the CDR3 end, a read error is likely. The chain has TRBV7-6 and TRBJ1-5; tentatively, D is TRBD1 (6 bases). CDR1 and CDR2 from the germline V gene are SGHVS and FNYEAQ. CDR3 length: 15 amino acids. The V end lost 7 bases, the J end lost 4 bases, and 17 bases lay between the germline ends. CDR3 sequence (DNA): TGTGCCAGCACTCTCGATCAGGGGAAAAATCAGCCCCAGCATTCT. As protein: CASTLDQGKNQPQHS.

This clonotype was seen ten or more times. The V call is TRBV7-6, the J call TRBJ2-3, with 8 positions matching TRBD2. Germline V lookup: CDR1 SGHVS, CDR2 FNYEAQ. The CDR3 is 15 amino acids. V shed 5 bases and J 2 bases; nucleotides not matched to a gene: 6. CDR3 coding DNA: TGTGCCAGCAGCCTGGAAGCGGGAGACACAGATACGCAGTATTTT. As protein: CASSLEAGDTDTQYF.

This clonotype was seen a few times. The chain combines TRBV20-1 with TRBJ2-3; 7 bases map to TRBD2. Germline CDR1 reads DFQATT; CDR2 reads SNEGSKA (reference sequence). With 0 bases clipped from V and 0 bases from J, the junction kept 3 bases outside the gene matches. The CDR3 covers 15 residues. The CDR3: CSARDWEGSTDTQYF. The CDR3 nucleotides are TGCAGTGCTAGAGATTGGGAGGGAAGCACAGATACGCAGTATTTT.

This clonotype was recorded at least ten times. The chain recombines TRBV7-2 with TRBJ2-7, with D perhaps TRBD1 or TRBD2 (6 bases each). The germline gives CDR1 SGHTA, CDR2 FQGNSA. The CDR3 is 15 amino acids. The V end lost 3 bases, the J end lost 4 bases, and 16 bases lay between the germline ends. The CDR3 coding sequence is TGTGCCAGCAGCTTTGATAGGGGGGCCGGGTACGAGCAGTACTTC. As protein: CASSFDRGAGYEQYF.

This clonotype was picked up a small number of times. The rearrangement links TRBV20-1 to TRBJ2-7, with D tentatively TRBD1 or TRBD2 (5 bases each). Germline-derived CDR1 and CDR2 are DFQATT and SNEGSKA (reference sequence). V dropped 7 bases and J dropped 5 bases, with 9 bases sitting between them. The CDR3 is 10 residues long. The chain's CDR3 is CSVRDDEQYF. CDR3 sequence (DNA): TGCAGTGTTAGGGACGACGAGCAGTACTTC.

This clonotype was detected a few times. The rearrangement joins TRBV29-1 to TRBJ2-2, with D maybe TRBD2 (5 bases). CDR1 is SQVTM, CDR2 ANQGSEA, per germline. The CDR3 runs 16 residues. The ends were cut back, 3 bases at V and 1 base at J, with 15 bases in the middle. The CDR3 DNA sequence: TGCAGCGTTGAGTCGAATACGGACTGGAACACCGGGGAGCTGTTTTTT. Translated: CSVESNTDWNTGELFF.

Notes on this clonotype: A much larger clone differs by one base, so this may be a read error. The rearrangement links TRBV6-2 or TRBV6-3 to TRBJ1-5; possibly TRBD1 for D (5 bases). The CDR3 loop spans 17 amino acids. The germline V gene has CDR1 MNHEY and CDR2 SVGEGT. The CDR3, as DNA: TGTGCCAGCAGTTTACGCCTTGAGGGACGGGAAAATCGGCCCCAGCATTTT. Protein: CASSLRLEGRENRPQHF.

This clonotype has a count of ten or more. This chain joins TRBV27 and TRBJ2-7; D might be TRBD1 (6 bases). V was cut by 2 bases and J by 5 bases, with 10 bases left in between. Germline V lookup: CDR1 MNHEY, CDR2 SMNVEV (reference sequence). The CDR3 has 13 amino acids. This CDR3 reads CASSLHRVHEQYF. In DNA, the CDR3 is TGTGCCAGCAGTTTACACAGGGTCCACGAGCAGTACTTC.

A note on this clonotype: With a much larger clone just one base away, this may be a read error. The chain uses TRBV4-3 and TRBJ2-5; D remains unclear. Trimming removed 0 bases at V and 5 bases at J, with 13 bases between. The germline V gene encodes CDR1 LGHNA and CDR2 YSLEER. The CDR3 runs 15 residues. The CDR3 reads CASSQDRLGMETQYF. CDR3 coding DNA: TGCGCCAGCAGCCAAGATCGGCTGGGGATGGAGACCCAGTACTTC.

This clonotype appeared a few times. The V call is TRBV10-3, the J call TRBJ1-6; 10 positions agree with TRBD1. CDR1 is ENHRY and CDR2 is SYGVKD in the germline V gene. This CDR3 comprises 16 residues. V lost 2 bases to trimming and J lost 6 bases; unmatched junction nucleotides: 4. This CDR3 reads CAISETGTGVNSPLHF. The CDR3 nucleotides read TGTGCCATCAGTGAGACCGGGACAGGGGTTAATTCACCCCTCCACTTT.

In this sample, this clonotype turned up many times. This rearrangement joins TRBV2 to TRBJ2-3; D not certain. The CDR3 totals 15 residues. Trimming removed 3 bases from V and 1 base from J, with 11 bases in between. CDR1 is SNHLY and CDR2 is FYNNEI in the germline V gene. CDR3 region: CASSDSRRRTDTQYF. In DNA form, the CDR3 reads TGTGCCAGCAGTGACAGCAGGCGGCGCACAGATACGCAGTATTTT.

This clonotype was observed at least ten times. The CDR3 is CASSVTGGSGNTIYF. As DNA, the CDR3 is TGTGCCAGCAGCGTTACAGGGGGATCTGGAAACACCATATATTTT. The V gene is TRBV9, the J gene TRBJ1-3; 8 bases agree with TRBD1. The V gene end was trimmed by 2 bases and the J gene end by 1 base; junction bases not matched to a gene: 2. The CDR3 sequence is 15 residues long. Germline V CDR1 and CDR2: SGDLS, YYNGEE.

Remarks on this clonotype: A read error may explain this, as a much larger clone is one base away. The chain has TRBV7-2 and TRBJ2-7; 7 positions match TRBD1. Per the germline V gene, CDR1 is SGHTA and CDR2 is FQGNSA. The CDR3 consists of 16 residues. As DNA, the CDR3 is TGTGCCAGCAGCCCACCCCCCCGGGACAGAACCTACGAGCAGCACTTC. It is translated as CASSPPPRDRTYEQHF.

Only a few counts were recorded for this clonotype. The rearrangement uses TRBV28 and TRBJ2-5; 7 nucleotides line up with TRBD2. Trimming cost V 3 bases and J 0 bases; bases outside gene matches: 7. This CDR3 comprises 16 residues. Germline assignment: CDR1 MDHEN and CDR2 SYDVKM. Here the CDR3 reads CASSFSGSGYQETQYF. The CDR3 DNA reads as TGTGCCAGCAGTTTTTCAGGTAGCGGGTACCAAGAGACCCAGTACTTC.

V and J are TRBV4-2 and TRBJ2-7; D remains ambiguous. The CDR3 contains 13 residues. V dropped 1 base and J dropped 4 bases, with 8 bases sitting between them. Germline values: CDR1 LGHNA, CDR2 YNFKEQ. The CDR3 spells CASSQAPEYEQYF. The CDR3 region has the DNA TGTGCCAGCAGCCAAGCTCCCGAATACGAGCAGTACTTC.

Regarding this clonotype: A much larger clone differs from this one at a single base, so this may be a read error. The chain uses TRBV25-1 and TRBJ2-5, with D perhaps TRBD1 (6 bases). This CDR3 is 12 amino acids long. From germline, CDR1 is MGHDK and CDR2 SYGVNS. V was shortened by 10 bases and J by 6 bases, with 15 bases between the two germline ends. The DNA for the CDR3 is TGTGCCATCGACAGGCGATGGAAGACCCAGTACTTC. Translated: CAIDRRWKTQYF.

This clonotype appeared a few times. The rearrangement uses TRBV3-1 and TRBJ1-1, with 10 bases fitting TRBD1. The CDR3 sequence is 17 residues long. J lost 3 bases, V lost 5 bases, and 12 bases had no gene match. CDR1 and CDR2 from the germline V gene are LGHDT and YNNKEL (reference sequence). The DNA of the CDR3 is TGTGCCAGCAGCGTCCAGGCCGGGACAGGGGTTTACACTGAAGCTTTCTTT. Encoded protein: CASSVQAGTGVYTEAFF.

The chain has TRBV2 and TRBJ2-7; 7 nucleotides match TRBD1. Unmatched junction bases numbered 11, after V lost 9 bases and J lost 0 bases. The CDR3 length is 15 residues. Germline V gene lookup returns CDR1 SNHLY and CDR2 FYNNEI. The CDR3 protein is CASQPLQGSSYEQYF. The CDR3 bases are TGTGCCAGTCAGCCCCTACAGGGGAGCTCCTACGAGCAGTACTTC.

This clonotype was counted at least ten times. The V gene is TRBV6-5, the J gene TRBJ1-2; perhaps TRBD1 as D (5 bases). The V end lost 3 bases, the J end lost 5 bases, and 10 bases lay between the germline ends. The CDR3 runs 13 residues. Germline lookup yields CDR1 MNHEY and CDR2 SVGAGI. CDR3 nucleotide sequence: TGTGCCAGCAGTTATCAGGGATGGTATGGCTACACCTTC. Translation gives CASSYQGWYGYTF.

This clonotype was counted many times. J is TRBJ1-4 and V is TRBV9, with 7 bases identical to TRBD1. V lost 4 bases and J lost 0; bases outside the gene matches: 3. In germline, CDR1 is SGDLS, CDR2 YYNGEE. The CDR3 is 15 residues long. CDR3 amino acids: CASSFTGATNEKLFF. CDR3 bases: TGTGCCAGCAGCTTTACAGGGGCAACTAATGAAAAACTGTTTTTT.

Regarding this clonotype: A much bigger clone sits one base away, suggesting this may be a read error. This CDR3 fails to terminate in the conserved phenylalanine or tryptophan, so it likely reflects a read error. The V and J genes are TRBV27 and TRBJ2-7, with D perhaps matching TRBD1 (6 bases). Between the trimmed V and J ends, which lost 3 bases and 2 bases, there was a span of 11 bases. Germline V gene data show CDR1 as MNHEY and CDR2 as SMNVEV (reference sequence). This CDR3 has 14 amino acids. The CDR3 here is CASSFSDRPYEQYL. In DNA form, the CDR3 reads TGTGCCAGCAGTTTTTCAGACAGGCCCTACGAGCAGTACCTC.

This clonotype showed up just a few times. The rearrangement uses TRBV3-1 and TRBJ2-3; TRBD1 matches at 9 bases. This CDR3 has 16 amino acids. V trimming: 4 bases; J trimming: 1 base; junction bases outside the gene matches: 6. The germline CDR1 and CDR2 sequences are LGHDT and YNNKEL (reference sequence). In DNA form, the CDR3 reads TGTGCCAGCAGCCCAACGACAGGGGGTGGCACAGATACGCAGTATTTT. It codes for CASSPTTGGGTDTQYF.

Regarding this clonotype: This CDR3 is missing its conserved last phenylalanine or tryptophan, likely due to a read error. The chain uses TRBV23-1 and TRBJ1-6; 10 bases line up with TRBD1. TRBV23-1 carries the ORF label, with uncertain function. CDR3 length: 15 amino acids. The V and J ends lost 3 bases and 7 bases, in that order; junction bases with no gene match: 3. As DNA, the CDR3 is TGCGCCAGCAGTCATCTGGACAGGGGGAATTCACCCCTCCACCTT. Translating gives CASSHLDRGNSPLHL.

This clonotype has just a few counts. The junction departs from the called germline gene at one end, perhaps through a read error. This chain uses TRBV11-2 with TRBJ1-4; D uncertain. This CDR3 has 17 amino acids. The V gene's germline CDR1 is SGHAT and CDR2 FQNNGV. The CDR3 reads CASSLEGREATNEILFF. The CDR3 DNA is TGTGCCAGCAGCTTAGAAGGCCGGGAGGCAACTAATGAAATACTGTTTTTT.